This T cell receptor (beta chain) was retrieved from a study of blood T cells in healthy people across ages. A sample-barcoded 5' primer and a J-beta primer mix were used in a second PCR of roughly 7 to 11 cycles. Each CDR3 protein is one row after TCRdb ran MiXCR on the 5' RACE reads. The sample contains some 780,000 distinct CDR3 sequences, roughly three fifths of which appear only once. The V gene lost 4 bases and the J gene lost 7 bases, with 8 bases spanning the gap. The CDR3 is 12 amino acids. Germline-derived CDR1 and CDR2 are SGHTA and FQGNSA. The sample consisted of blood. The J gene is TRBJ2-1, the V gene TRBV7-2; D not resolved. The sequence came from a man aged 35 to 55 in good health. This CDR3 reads CASSSVLNEQFF. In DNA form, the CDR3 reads TGTGCCAGCAGCTCAGTCTTGAATGAGCAGTTCTTC.